This is a list of T cell receptor beta chains from one sample in a study of shared clonotypes between healthy human individuals. The protocol was immunoSEQ multiplex PCR, while the TCRdb copy is restricted to in-frame clones and leaves out a portion. The sample yields 2 million to 2.5 million clones, around 95% seen once. The specimen sequenced was naive CD4+ T cells sorted from blood. Every receptor here comes from a man between 18 and 29 years old in good health. The CDR3 runs from the conserved cysteine through the conserved F or W.

TRBV7-8,TRBJ1-5,CASGSHNQPQHF
TRBV18,TRBJ2-7,CASSPPGLAGGFRYEQYF
TRBV5-1,TRBJ2-3,CASSLAGDRGDTQYF
TRBV10-3,TRBJ2-3,CAISESTGATDTQYF
TRBV20-1,TRBJ1-2,CSATGPWGYTF
TRBV18,TRBJ1-4,CASHARGEGEKLFF
TRBV7-9,TRBJ2-5,CASSFEGGQGSETQYF
TRBV10-3,TRBJ1-6,CAISESGRQSNSPLHF
TRBV2,TRBJ1-6,CASRAGTGGRPLHF
TRBV4-2,TRBJ2-3,CASSLDQSTDTQYF
TRBV29-1,TRBJ2-3,CSVESGGTDTQYF
TRBV7-9,TRBJ1-6,CASSSRQGWTLHF
TRBV7-9,TRBJ2-5,CASSLAQGETQYF